This T cell receptor beta chain comes out of a study of T cells in Graves' hyperthyroidism and ophthalmopathy. Graves' hyperthyroidism without ophthalmopathy progression within 18 months was termed stable. Exclusions: uncontrolled infection, other autoimmune disease, pregnancy, lactation. The PBMCs were taken from around 9 ml of fresh peripheral blood. Concerning this clonotype itself: What it binds is unknown.

The source material, RNA transcripts, was used to amplify TCR beta CDR3 regions. With the HTBI primer set, the TCR CDR3 went through a first round of RT-PCR. Via MiXCR, TCRdb re-called the multiplex PCR reads, giving one row per CDR3 protein. This sample has approximately 640,000 distinct CDR3 sequences; 17% occur once, and the top ten carry about 14%. The germline V and J ends were trimmed by 4 bases and 3 bases, with 13 bases remaining between them. From germline, CDR1 is DFQATT and CDR2 SNEGSKA (reference sequence). The CDR3 has 14 amino acids. Whole-study results and caveats: Ophthalmopathy was identified by the model a median around 5.9 months ahead of onset.

The source is a man aged 50 or older with Graves' hyperthyroidism. What was sequenced was blood. The chain joins TRBV20-1 to TRBJ2-1; D is uncertain. CDR3 in amino acids: CSAKDPVLYNEQFF. The CDR3 DNA sequence: TGCAGTGCTAAGGACCCCGTACTCTACAATGAGCAGTTCTTC.